This T cell receptor (beta chain) was retrieved from a study of beta chain features in type 1 diabetes. On the study more broadly: Age, gender and cell yields were similar between patients and healthy donors. Regarding the study as a whole: A PCR bias possibly favoring shorter templates would apply equally to patients and controls. Among patients with Type 1 diabetes, TCRB CDR3s were moderately but significantly shorter in every one of the four CD4+ subsets. Patients with type 1 diabetes showed fewer VDJ junction insertions and more deletions. Naive, central memory and Treg TCRB repertoires appeared more alike in patients than in healthy donors.

As concerns this clone: Its specificity is unknown.

Isolated RNA was reverse transcribed in full, so expressed TCRB transcripts were sequenced. Measured with immunoSEQ multiplex PCR; TCRdb has only the in-frame clones, and not every one. The table has about 710,000 clones, around an eighth seen once; the top ten hold around 0.04%. Trimming cost V 4 bases and J 1 base; bases outside gene matches: 5. Germline CDR1 and CDR2: GTSNPN and SVGIG (reference sequence). The CDR3 sequence is 16 residues long. The specimen was naive CD4+ T cells from blood. The gene calls are TRBV30 and TRBJ1-6; 9 bases fit TRBD1. The TCR was taken from a young man with type 1 diabetes. Written as DNA, the CDR3 is TGTGCCTGGATGGGGACAGGGTCGTCCTATAATTCACCCCTCCACTTT. This sequence encodes CAWMGTGSSYNSPLHF.